The clone carrying this T cell receptor (beta chain) showed up just once. Generated by immunoSEQ multiplex PCR, the TCRdb table keeps only in-frame clones and is missing some. The sample records about 220,000 clones, around nine tenths being singletons. This specimen comes from a study of cytomegalovirus exposure and HLA in healthy donors. Material: PBMCs. This receptor was obtained from a woman between 18 and 30 years old in good health and CMV-seronegative.

The CDR3 region is CASSLDRAAYEQYF. CDR3 bases: TGCGCCAGCAGCTTGGACAGGGCGGCCTACGAGCAGTACTTC. The rearrangement joins TRBV5-1 to TRBJ2-7; D is perhaps TRBD1 (6 bases). This CDR3 region has 14 residues. Deletions cut 0 bases from V and 2 bases from J, with 9 bases between. Germline loops: CDR1 SGHRS, CDR2 YFSETQ.